The 30 T cell receptor beta chains below come from one sample, sequenced in a study of Ad26.COV2.S vaccination and SARS-CoV-2 variants. Only in-frame clones appear in the TCRdb table, and some are missing; sequencing was by immunoSEQ multiplex PCR. The profile shows a few hundred thousand clones, around 87% of them singletons. Treatment noted: roughly 19 received Ad26.COV2.S at low or high dose, single or two shots; 5 received placebo; per-sample allocation not given. The investigators took samples on day 63 after the first vaccine or placebo injection. The sequencing used peripheral blood, collected in a trial of Ad26.COV2.S vaccine versus placebo. These receptors all come from a person aged 18 to 65 who received the Ad26.COV2.S COVID-19 vaccine or a placebo.

CDR3 loop: CAISRTFNQPQHF. DNA for the CDR3: TGTGCCATCAGCCGGACTTTCAATCAGCCCCAGCATTTT. The rearrangement links TRBV10-3 to TRBJ1-5; D is uncertain. In germline, CDR1 is ENHRY, CDR2 SYGVKD. Trimming stripped 6 bases from V and 3 bases from J, with 9 bases between. This CDR3 spans 13 amino acids.

The chain couples TRBV19 to TRBJ1-4; 7 positions match TRBD1. Germline trimming cut 5 bases from V and 8 bases from J; bases unmatched to any gene: 5. CDR3 length equals 13 residues. Per the germline V gene, CDR1 is LNHDA and CDR2 is SQIVND (reference sequence). The CDR3 here is CASSRGQTEKLFF. CDR3 DNA: TGTGCCAGTAGTCGGGGACAGACAGAAAAACTGTTTTTT.

The chain employs TRBV2 and TRBJ1-1; maybe TRBD1 (5 bases). The CDR3 covers 14 residues. V lost 8 bases to trimming and J lost 0 bases, with 13 bases between them. Germline V CDR1 and CDR2: SNHLY, FYNNEI. CDR3 coding DNA: TGTGCCAGCGTCGGAGGGGCGTTGAACACTGAAGCTTTCTTT. Its translation: CASVGGALNTEAFF.

This clone has more than one count but fewer than ten. This chain connects TRBV29-1 to TRBJ1-1, with no clear D. V lost 4 bases and J lost 1, with 10 bases in between. The CDR3 is 13 amino acids. Germline lookup yields CDR1 SQVTM and CDR2 ANQGSEA. CDR3 in amino acids: CSVGTEQNTEAFF. CDR3 DNA sequence: TGCAGCGTTGGGACCGAACAGAACACTGAAGCTTTCTTT.

The chain joins TRBV19 to TRBJ1-1, with D tentatively TRBD1 (5 bases). Germline CDR1 and CDR2: LNHDA and SQIVND (reference sequence). The CDR3 spans 12 residues. Trimming took off 5 bases at V and 4 bases at J, with 8 bases between the two ends. Written as DNA, the CDR3 is TGTGCCAGTAGTTTCGGGGGCACTGAAGCTTTCTTT. This gives the protein CASSFGGTEAFF.

This chain connects TRBV11-1 to TRBJ2-1, with D possibly TRBD2 on 6 matching bases. Per germline, CDR1 SGHAT and CDR2 FQDESV (reference sequence). The CDR3 totals 14 residues. The V end lost 5 bases, the J end lost 7 bases, and 15 bases lay between the germline ends. CDR3 coding DNA: TGTGCCAGCAGCCTAACTAGCTGGGGGAATGAGCAGTTCTTC. It specifies CASSLTSWGNEQFF.

The J gene is TRBJ2-7, the V gene TRBV4-1, with TRBD2 as a possible D gene (6 bases). The CDR3 is 15 residues long. Trimming removed 2 bases from V and 0 bases from J, with 11 bases in between. Germline V lookup: CDR1 MGHRA, CDR2 YSYEKL. Written as DNA, the CDR3 is TGCGCCAGCAGCCAATCGGCGGGGAACTCCTACGAGCAGTACTTC. It codes for CASSQSAGNSYEQYF.

In this sample, this clone turned up once. The genes are TRBV6-2 or TRBV6-3 and TRBJ1-1; no definite D call. CDR3 length: 12 amino acids. CDR1 is MNHEY, CDR2 SVGEGT, per germline. Trimming left V 4 bases short and J 10 bases short, with 13 bases between. DNA for the CDR3: TGTGCCAGCAGTTGGTCGGCGGTCTTAGCTTTCTTT. Translating it yields CASSWSAVLAFF.

This clone was seen a single time. The rearrangement uses TRBV4-3 and TRBJ1-1, with TRBD1 matching over 7 bases. This CDR3 has 13 amino acids. V lost 0 bases, J lost 11 bases, and 6 bases stayed unmatched. CDR1 LGHNA and CDR2 YSLEER come from the germline V gene. As DNA, the CDR3 is TGCGCCAGCAGCCAAGACAGGGGGTCCTCGGCTTTCTTT. As protein: CASSQDRGSSAFF.

The V gene is TRBV6-2 or TRBV6-3, the J gene TRBJ1-2, with 8 bases aligning to TRBD1. The V gene's germline CDR1 is MNHEY and CDR2 SVGEGT. The CDR3 totals 13 residues. The junction had 4 bases not matched to a gene; V was cut back by 2 bases and J by 8 bases. CDR3 coding DNA: TGTGCCAGCAGTTACGGACAGGGAAACGGCTACACCTTC. The encoded protein is CASSYGQGNGYTF.

The chain combines TRBV5-1 with TRBJ1-5; D uncertain. Trimming stripped 0 bases from V and 4 bases from J, with 5 bases between. Germline CDR1 is SGHRS and CDR2 is YFSETQ. CDR3 size: 13 residues. The CDR3 DNA reads TGCGCCAGCAGCTTGGCCGAAAATCAGCCCCAGCATTTT. As protein: CASSLAENQPQHF.

The J gene is TRBJ2-2, the V gene TRBV7-9, with 9 bases identical to TRBD1. The CDR3 covers 15 residues. Looked up from germline, CDR1 is SEHNR and CDR2 is FQNEAQ (reference sequence). V dropped 6 bases and J dropped 0; count of bases not matched to a gene: 2. The CDR3 DNA is TGTGCCAGCAGAAGGGACAGGGCGAACACCGGGGAGCTGTTTTTT. As protein: CASRRDRANTGELFF.

This chain connects TRBV7-9 to TRBJ2-7; the D is unclear. The CDR3 spans 15 residues. V was cut by 5 bases and J by 2 bases, with 16 bases left in between. The V gene's germline CDR1 is SEHNR and CDR2 FQNEAQ (reference sequence). CDR3 coding DNA: TGTGCCAGCAGCCACCCGACACGGGTCCCCTACGAGCAGTACTTC. It encodes CASSHPTRVPYEQYF.

V usage is TRBV30 and J usage is TRBJ2-2; D not resolved. Germline V gene data show CDR1 as GTSNPN and CDR2 as SVGIG (reference sequence). The CDR3 is 14 amino acids. V dropped 4 bases and J dropped 3 bases, with 12 bases sitting between them. CDR3 residues: CAWTMGSDTGELFF. CDR3 nucleotide sequence: TGTGCCTGGACAATGGGCAGTGACACCGGGGAGCTGTTTTTT.

V gene TRBV11-3 combines with J gene TRBJ2-1, with D possibly called TRBD1 or TRBD2 (6 bases each). The CDR3 sequence is 13 residues long. The germline gives CDR1 SGHNT, CDR2 YENEEA. Trimming shortened V by 2 bases and J by 10 bases, and 12 bases separated the two germline ends. In DNA, the CDR3 is TGTGCCAGCAGCTTATATCCGGGGGCGGAGCAGTTCTTC. It encodes CASSLYPGAEQFF.

The chain couples TRBV19 to TRBJ1-3; the D gene is possibly TRBD1 (6 bases). Germline assignment: CDR1 LNHDA and CDR2 SQIVND (reference sequence). The CDR3 sequence is 19 residues long. V gave up 5 bases and J gave up 2 bases, with 25 bases separating them. The DNA of the CDR3 is TGTGCCAGTAGTCCCGGTCACTGGGACCACAGGGTGGCTGGAAACACCATATATTTT. It encodes CASSPGHWDHRVAGNTIYF.

The chain carries TRBV19 and TRBJ2-5; D gene uncertain. CDR1 is LNHDA and CDR2 is SQIVND in the germline V gene (reference sequence). CDR3 length: 15 residues. The germline V and J ends were trimmed by 5 bases and 1 base, with 14 bases remaining between them. The CDR3 DNA reads as TGTGCCAGTAGTCCCTCCGGACCCAGCCAAGAGACCCAGTACTTC. It encodes CASSPSGPSQETQYF.

The rearrangement uses TRBV30 and TRBJ2-3; 10 bases agree with TRBD2. The J segment lost 0 bases and the V segment lost 0 bases, leaving 6 bases of the junction unmatched. CDR1 is GTSNPN, CDR2 SVGIG, per germline (reference sequence). The CDR3 has 17 residues. The CDR3 region is CAWSVRFSGRSTDTQYF. CDR3 bases: TGTGCCTGGAGTGTACGGTTTAGCGGGAGGAGCACAGATACGCAGTATTTT.

V gene TRBV18 combines with J gene TRBJ1-3, with D possibly TRBD1 on 5 matching bases. The germline CDR1 and CDR2 sequences are KGHSH and LQKENI. The CDR3 has 16 residues. Trimming shortened V by 2 bases and J by 2 bases, and 13 bases separated the two germline ends. Here the CDR3 DNA reads TGTGCCAGCTCACCATCCAGCAGGGCCGCTGGAAACACCATATATTTT. It codes for CASSPSSRAAGNTIYF.

The chain carries TRBV27 and TRBJ1-2; D gene unclear. Trimming cost V 5 bases and J 4 bases, with 20 bases left between them. This CDR3 region has 16 residues. Germline loops: CDR1 MNHEY, CDR2 SMNVEV (reference sequence). In nucleotides, the CDR3 is TGTGCCAGCAGTCTCCTTTCTACGGGTGGAGCCTATGGCTACACCTTC. Translated, it gives CASSLLSTGGAYGYTF.

The chain combines TRBV13 with TRBJ1-1, with D unresolved. Germline V lookup: CDR1 PRHDT, CDR2 FYEKMQ (reference sequence). The CDR3 runs 14 residues. Trimming shortened V by 3 bases and J by 2 bases, and 10 bases separated the two germline ends. The CDR3 region is CASSLGDINTEAFF. CDR3 nucleotide sequence: TGTGCCAGCAGCTTGGGTGATATAAACACTGAAGCTTTCTTT.

The chain recombines TRBV10-3 with TRBJ2-5; 12 bases align to TRBD2. The CDR3 is 15 residues long. Germline lookup yields CDR1 ENHRY and CDR2 SYGVKD. The J segment lost 1 base and the V segment lost 3 bases, leaving 0 bases of the junction unmatched. Written as DNA, the CDR3 is TGTGCCATCAGTGAACTAGCGGGGGGCCAAGAGACCCAGTACTTC. The encoded protein is CAISELAGGQETQYF.

As concerns this clone: At one of its ends the junction is not consistent with the germline gene, which may arise from a read error. The V and J genes are TRBV14 and TRBJ2-1; 10 nucleotides match TRBD1. The CDR3 is made up of 11 amino acids. The germline CDR1 and CDR2 sequences are SGHDN and FVKESK. The CDR3 loop is CASSRTGGKVF. Written as DNA, the CDR3 is TGTGCCAGCAGCCGGACAGGGGGTAAGGTCTTC.

The chain is built from TRBV4-1 and TRBJ1-1; unclear D gene. CDR1 MGHRA and CDR2 YSYEKL come from the germline V gene. Trimming cost V 3 bases and J 7 bases, with 12 bases left between them. CDR3 length: 13 residues. CDR3 residues: CASSQSSWGEAFF. CDR3 in DNA: TGCGCCAGCAGCCAGTCGAGTTGGGGTGAAGCTTTCTTT.

The V call is TRBV30, the J call TRBJ1-3, with D tentatively TRBD1 (6 bases). Germline V gene sequence: CDR1 GTSNPN, CDR2 SVGIG (reference sequence). This CDR3 is built from 14 residues. Between the trimmed V and J ends, which lost 5 bases and 1 base, there was a span of 12 bases. CDR3 sequence: CAWGGRGSGNTIYF. CDR3 in DNA: TGTGCCTGGGGGGGTAGGGGGTCTGGAAACACCATATATTTT.

This clone has just a few counts. This sequence joins TRBV5-5 and TRBJ1-1; D is possibly TRBD1 (6 bases). Trimming pared 4 bases from V and 0 bases from J, leaving 10 bases between. The CDR3 runs 14 residues. Germline V gene data show CDR1 as SGHKS and CDR2 as YYEKEE (reference sequence). The CDR3 sequence: CASSMQGMNTEAFF. The CDR3 bases are TGTGCCAGCAGCATGCAGGGGATGAACACTGAAGCTTTCTTT.

The chain links TRBV4-2 to TRBJ2-1; maybe TRBD2 (7 bases). V lost 4 bases and J 4 bases, leaving 23 bases between the germline ends. CDR3 length equals 18 residues. Germline assignment: CDR1 LGHNA and CDR2 YNFKEQ. The CDR3 DNA sequence: TGTGCCAGCAGCCCTCCCGGTTCGGTTGCGGGGGCATACAATGAGCAGTTCTTC. Amino acid sequence: CASSPPGSVAGAYNEQFF.

The genes are TRBV5-8 and TRBJ2-7, with a possible D match to TRBD2 (5 bases). The CDR3 has 15 amino acids. The germline gives CDR1 SGHTS, CDR2 YDEGEE. V gave up 2 bases and J gave up 3 bases, with 15 bases separating them. CDR3 DNA sequence: TGTGCCAGCAGCTTTGTCACGTTTCGGGGCTACGAGCAGTACTTC. Translation: CASSFVTFRGYEQYF.

The chain carries TRBV7-8 and TRBJ2-3; either TRBD1 or TRBD2 may fit D (6 bases each). The CDR3 spans 14 residues. Germline-derived CDR1 and CDR2 are SGHVS and FQNEAQ. Trimming took 8 bases from V and 3 from J, leaving 15 bases between them. CDR3 region: CASRSLGGTDTQYF. DNA of the CDR3: TGTGCCAGCCGGAGCTTAGGGGGGACAGATACGCAGTATTTT. The whole variable domain, filled in from reference TRBV7-8 and TRBJ2-3, reads GAGVSQSPRYKVAKRGQDVALRCDPISGHVSLFWYQQALGQGPEFLTYFQNEAQLDKSGLPSDRFFAERPEGSVSTLKIQRTQQEDSAVYLCASRSLGGTDTQYFGPGTRLTVL.

The chain is built from TRBV28 and TRBJ1-2; weak D call: TRBD1 (6 bases). V lost 5 bases and J lost 7, with 11 bases in between. Germline CDR1 and CDR2: MDHEN and SYDVKM. There are 12 residues in the CDR3. The CDR3 DNA reads as TGTGCCAGCAGTCAGTCAGGGGTTGGCTACACCTTC. Translated: CASSQSGVGYTF.